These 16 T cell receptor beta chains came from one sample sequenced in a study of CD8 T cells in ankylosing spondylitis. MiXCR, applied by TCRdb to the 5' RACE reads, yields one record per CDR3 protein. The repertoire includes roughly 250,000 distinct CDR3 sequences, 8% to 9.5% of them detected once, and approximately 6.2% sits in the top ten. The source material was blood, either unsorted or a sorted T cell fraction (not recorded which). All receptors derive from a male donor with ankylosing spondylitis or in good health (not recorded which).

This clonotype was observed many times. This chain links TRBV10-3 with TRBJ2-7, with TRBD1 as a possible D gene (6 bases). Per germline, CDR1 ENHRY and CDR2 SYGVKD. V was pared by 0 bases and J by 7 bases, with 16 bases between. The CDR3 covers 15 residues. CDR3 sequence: CAISESGDTQGEQYF. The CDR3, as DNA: TGTGCCATCAGTGAGTCAGGGGACACCCAGGGGGAGCAGTACTTC.

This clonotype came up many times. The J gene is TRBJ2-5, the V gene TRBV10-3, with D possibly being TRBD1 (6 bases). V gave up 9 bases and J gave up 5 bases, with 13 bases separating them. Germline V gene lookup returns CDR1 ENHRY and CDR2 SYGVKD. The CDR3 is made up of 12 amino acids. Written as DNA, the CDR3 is TGTGCCATATCACAGGGTGCGGAGACCCAGTACTTC. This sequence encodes CAISQGAETQYF.

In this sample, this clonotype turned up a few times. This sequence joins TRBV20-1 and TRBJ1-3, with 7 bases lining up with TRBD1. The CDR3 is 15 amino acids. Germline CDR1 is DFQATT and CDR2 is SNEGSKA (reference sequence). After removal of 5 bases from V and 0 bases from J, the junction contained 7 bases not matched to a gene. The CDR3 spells CSAHSGQASGNTIYF. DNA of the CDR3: TGCAGTGCTCACAGCGGACAGGCCTCTGGAAACACCATATATTTT.

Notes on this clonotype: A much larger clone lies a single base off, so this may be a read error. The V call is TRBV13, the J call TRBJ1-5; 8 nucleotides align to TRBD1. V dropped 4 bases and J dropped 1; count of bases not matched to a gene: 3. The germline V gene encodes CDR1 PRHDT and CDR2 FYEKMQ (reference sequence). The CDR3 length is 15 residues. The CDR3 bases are TGTGCCAGCAGCTCCCGGACAGGGAGCAATCAGCCCCAGCATTTT. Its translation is CASSSRTGSNQPQHF.

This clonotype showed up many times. Written as DNA, the CDR3 is TGTGCCAGCACCCAGGACAGTGACGAGCAGTACTTC. It is translated as CASTQDSDEQYF. The chain joins TRBV7-9 to TRBJ2-7, with D possibly being TRBD1 (6 bases). The germline gives CDR1 SEHNR, CDR2 FQNEAQ (reference sequence). With 7 bases removed from V and 5 bases from J, the gap between germline ends came to 12 bases. CDR3 length: 12 residues.

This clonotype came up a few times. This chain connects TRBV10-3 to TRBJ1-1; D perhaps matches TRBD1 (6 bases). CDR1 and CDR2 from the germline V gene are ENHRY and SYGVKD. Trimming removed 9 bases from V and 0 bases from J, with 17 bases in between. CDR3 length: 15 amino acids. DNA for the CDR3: TGTGCCATGTCGACAGGTCCCACTATGAACACTGAAGCTTTCTTT. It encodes CAMSTGPTMNTEAFF.

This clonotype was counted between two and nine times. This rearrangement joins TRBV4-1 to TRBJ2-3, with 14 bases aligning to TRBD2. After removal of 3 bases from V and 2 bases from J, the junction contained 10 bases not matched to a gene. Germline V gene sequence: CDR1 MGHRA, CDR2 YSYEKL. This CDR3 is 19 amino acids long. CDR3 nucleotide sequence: TGCGCCAGCAGCCATCCGGGACTAGCGGGAGATGGGTACACAGATACGCAGTATTTT. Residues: CASSHPGLAGDGYTDTQYF.

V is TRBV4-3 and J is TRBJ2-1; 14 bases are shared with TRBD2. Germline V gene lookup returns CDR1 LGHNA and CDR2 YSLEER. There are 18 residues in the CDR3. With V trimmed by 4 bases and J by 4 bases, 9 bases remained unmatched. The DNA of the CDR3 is TGCGCCAGCAGCCGGCGGACTAGCGGGGGGACGATTTACAATGAGCAGTTCTTC. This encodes CASSRRTSGGTIYNEQFF.

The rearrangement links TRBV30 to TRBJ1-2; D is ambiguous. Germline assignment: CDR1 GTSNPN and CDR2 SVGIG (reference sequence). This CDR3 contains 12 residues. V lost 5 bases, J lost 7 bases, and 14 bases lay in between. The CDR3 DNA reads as TGTGCCTGGGATTTGGGAAACAGTGGCTACACCTTC. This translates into CAWDLGNSGYTF.

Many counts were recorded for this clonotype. The CDR3 region is CATARPGQGVEKLFF. The CDR3 DNA follows: TGTGCCACCGCTCGTCCGGGACAGGGTGTTGAAAAACTGTTTTTT. The chain combines TRBV6-1 with TRBJ1-4; 9 bases fit TRBD1. Germline lookup yields CDR1 MNHNS and CDR2 SASEGT. The CDR3 is 15 residues long. V was pared by 10 bases and J by 7 bases, with 13 bases of the junction left unmatched.

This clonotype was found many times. The CDR3 region has the DNA TGCGCCAGCAGCCCCGGGGAGATAGGAGGGGGCTACAATGAGCAGTTCTTC. The encoded protein is CASSPGEIGGGYNEQFF. The chain joins TRBV5-1 to TRBJ2-1; D is perhaps TRBD1 or TRBD2 (6 bases each). V lost 4 bases and J 3 bases, leaving 20 bases between the germline ends. Germline V gene data show CDR1 as SGHRS and CDR2 as YFSETQ. The CDR3 covers 17 residues.

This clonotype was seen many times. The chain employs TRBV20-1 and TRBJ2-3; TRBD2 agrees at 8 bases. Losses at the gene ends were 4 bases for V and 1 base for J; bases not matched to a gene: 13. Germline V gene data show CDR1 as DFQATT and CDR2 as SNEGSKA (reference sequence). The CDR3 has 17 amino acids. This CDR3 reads CSAISAGGAGGTDTQYF. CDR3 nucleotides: TGCAGTGCTATAAGTGCGGGGGGTGCCGGGGGCACAGATACGCAGTATTTT.

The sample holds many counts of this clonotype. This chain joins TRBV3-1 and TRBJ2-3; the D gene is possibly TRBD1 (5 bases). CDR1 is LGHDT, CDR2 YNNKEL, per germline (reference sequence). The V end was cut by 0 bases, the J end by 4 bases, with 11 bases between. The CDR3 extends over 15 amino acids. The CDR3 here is CASSQDGIRADTQYF. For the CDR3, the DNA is TGTGCCAGCAGCCAAGATGGGATCAGGGCAGATACGCAGTATTTT.

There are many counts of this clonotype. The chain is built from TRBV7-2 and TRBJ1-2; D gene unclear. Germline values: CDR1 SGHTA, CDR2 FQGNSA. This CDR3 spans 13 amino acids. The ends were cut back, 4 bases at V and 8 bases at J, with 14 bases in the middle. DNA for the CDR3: TGTGCCAGCAGCTCCCAGCGGTTTCGGGGCTACACCTTC. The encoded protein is CASSSQRFRGYTF.

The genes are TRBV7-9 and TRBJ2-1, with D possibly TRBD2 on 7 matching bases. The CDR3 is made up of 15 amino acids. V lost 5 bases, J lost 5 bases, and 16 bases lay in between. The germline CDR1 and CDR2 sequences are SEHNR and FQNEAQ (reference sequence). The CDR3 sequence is CASSQWRGGHNEQFF. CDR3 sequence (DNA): TGTGCCAGCAGCCAGTGGAGGGGGGGCCACAATGAGCAGTTCTTC.

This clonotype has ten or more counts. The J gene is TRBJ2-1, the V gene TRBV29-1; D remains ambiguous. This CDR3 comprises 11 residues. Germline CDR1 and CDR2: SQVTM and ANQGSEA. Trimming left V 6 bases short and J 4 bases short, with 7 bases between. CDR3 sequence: CSVAGYNEQFF. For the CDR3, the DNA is TGCAGCGTGGCAGGTTACAATGAGCAGTTCTTC.